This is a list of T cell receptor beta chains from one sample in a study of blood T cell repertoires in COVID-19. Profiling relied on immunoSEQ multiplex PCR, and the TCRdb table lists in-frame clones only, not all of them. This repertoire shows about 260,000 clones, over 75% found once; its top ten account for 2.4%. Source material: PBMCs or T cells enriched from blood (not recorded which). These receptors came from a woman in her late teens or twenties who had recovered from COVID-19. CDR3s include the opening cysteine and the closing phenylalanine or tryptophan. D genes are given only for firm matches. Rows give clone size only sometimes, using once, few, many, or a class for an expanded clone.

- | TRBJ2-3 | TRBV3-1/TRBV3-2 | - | TGTGCCAGCAGCCAAGAAGGGCGGGGCACAGATACGCAGTATTTT | CASSQEGRGTDTQYF
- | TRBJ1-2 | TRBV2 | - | TGTGCCATACAGGGCAGGGGCTATGGCTACACCTTC | CAIQGRGYGYTF
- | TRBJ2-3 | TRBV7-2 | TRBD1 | TGTGCCAGCAGCTTTGGACAGGACCTCACAGATACGCAGTATTTT | CASSFGQDLTDTQYF
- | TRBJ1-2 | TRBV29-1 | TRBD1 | TGCAGCGTAGAGGGGGTGACAGGGGGAGACTATGGCTACACCTTC | CSVEGVTGGDYGYTF
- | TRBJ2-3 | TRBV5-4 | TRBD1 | TGTGCCAGCAGCTTAGGACAGGGATCTACAGATACGCAGTATTTT | CASSLGQGSTDTQYF
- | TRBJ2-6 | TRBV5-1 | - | TGCGCCAGCAGTGAAGGGGTCAGCTCTGGGGCCAACGTCCTGACTTTC | CASSEGVSSGANVLTF
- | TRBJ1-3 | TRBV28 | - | TGTGCCAGCAGTGGGGGGGATAGTTCTGGAAACACCATATATTTT | CASSGGDSSGNTIYF
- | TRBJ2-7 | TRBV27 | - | TGTGCCAGCAGTAGGACAACCCCCTACGAGCAGTACTTC | CASSRTTPYEQYF
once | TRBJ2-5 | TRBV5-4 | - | TGTGCCAGCAGCCTCCCCTTGGCGGGGGCTCGCGAGGCCCAGTACTTC | CASSLPLAGAREAQYF
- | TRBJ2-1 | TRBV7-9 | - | TGTGCCAGCAGCTTAATCGAGTCGAGCTCCTACAATGAGCAGTTCTTC | CASSLIESSSYNEQFF
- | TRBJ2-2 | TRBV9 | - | TGTGCCAGCAGCCCGACGCTGGGCGCGTCCGGGGAGCTGTTTTTT | CASSPTLGASGELFF
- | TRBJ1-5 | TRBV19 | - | TGTGCCAGTAGTTCCAGGGTCGGCAATCAGCCCCAGCATTTT | CASSSRVGNQPQHF
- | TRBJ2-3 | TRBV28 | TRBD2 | TGTGCCAGCAGTTTCAGTCTAGCGGGCACAGATACGCAGTATTTT | CASSFSLAGTDTQYF
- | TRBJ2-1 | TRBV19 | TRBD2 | TGTGCCAGTAGAAATCCGGGACTAGCTGGGAATGAGCAGTTCTTC | CASRNPGLAGNEQFF
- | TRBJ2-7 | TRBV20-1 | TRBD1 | TGCAGTGCTCCACAGGGGTACGAGCAGTACTTC | CSAPQGYEQYF